This TCR beta chain stems from a study of shared clonotypes between healthy human individuals. Generated by immunoSEQ multiplex PCR, the TCRdb table keeps only in-frame clones and is missing some. The sample holds millions of clones, just over 90% seen once. Note on this clone: The same CDR3 can be traced to other DNA sequences in this sample.

This CDR3 region has 14 residues. Germline V CDR1 and CDR2: SGHRS, YFSETQ. The V and J ends lost 3 bases and 2 bases respectively, with 12 bases between them. The J gene is TRBJ2-7, the V gene TRBV5-1; D tentatively fits TRBD1 or TRBD2 (5 bases each). The source is a man aged 18 to 30 in good health. Some clones in this sample may be carry-over from other donors' samples. The sequenced material came from naive CD4+ T cells from PBMCs. Subset described: CD45RA+ positively selected. CDR3: CASSSGQGTYEQYF. DNA for the CDR3: TGCGCCAGCAGCTCGGGGCAGGGAACCTACGAGCAGTACTTC.